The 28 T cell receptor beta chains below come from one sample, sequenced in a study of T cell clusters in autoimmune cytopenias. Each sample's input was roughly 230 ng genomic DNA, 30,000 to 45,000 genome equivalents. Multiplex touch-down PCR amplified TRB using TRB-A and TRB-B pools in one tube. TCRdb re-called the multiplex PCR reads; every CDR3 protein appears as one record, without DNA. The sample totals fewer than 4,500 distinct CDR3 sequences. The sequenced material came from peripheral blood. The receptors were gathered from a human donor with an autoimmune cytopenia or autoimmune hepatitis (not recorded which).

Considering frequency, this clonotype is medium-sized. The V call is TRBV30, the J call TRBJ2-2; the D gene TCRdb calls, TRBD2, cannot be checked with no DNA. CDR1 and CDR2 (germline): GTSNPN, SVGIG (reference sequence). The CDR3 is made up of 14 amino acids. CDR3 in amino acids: CAWKREANTGELFF.

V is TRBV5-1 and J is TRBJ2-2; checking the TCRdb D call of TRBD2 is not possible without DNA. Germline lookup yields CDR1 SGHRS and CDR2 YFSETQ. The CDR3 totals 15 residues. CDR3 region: CASSFESPVTGVLFF.

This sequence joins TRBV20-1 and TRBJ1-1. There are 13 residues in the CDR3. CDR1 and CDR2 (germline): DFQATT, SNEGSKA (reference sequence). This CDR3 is CSARLGHSTEAFF.

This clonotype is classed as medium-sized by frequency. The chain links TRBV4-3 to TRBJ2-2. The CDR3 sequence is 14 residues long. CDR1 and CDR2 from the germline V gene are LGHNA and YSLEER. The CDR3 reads CASSQDGLTGELFF.

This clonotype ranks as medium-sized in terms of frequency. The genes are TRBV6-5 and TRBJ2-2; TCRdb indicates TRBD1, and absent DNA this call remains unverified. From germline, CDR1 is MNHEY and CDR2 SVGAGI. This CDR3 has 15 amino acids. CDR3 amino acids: CASSLQGAGTGELFF.

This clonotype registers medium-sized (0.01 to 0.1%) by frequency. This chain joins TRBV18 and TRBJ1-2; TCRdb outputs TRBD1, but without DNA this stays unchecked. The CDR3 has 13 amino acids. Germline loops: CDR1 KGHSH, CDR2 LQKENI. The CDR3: CASSQREQGLETF.

CDR3 amino acids: CASSKDSLEQFF. V and J are TRBV18 and TRBJ2-1; there is no DNA to check the TCRdb D call of TRBD1. Germline V gene data show CDR1 as KGHSH and CDR2 as LQKENI. The CDR3 spans 12 residues.

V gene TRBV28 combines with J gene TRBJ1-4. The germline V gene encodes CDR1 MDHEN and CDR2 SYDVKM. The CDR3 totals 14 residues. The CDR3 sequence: CASIPDTSGEKLFF.

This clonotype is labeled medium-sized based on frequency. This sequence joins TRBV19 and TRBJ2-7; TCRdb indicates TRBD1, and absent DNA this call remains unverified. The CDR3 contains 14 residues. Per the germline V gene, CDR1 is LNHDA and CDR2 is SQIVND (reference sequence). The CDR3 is CASSGYGPVYEQYF.

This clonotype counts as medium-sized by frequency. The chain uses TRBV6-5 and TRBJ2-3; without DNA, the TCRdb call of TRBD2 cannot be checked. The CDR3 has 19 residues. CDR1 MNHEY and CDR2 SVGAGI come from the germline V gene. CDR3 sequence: CASSYLVGLAGGPTDTQYF.

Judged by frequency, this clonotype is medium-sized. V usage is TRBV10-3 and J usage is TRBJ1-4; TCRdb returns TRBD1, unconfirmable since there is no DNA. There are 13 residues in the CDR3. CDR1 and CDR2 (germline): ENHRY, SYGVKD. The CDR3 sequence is CAISGTGAEKLFF.

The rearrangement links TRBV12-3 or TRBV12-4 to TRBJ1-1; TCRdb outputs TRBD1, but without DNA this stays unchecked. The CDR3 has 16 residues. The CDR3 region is CASIIRAGGMNTEAFF.

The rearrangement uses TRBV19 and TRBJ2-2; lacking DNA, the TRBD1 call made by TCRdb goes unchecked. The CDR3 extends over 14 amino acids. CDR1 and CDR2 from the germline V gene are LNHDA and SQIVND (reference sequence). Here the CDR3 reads CASGGTLNTGELFF. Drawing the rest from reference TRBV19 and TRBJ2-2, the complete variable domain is DGGITQSPKYLFRKEGQNVTLSCEQNLNHDAMYWYRQDPGQGLRLIYYSQIVNDFQKGDIAEGYSVSREKKESFPLTVTSAQKNPTAFYLCASGGTLNTGELFFGEGSRLTVL.

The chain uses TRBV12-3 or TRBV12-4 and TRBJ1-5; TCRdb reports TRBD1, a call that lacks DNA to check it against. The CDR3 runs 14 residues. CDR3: CASSSGDSNQPQHF.

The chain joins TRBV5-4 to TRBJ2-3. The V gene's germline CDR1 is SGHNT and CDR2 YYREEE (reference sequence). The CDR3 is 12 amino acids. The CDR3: CASSLETDTQYF.

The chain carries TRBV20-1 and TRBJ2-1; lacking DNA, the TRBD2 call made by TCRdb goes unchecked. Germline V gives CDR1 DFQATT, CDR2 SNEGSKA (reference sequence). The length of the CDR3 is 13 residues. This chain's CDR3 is CSAGLPSYNEQFF.

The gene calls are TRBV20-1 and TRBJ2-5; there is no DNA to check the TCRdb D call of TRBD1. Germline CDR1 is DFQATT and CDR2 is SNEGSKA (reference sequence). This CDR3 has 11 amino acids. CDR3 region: CSAGRGETQYF.

The CDR3 reads CSARAPPGSGGAETQYF. The chain links TRBV20-1 to TRBJ2-5; absent DNA, TCRdb's TRBD2 call cannot be checked. CDR1 and CDR2 (germline): DFQATT, SNEGSKA (reference sequence). This CDR3 comprises 17 residues.

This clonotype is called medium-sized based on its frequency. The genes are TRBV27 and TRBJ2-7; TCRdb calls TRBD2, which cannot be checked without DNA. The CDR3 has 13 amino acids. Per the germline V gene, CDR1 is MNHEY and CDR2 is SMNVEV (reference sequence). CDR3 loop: CASGGRLTYEQYF.

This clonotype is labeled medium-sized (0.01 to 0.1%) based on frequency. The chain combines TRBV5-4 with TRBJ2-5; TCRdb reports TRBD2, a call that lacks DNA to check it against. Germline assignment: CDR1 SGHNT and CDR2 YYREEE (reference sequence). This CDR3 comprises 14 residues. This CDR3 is CASSSPSGGETQYF.

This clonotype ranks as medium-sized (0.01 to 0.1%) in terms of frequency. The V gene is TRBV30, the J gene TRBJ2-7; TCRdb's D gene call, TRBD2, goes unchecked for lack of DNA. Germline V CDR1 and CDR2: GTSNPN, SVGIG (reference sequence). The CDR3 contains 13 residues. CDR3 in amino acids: CACNFREGYEQYF.

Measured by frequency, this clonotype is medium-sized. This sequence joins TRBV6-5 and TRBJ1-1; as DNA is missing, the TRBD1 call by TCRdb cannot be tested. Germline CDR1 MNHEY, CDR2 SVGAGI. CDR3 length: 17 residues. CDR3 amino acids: CASSTRRQGGTNTEAFF.

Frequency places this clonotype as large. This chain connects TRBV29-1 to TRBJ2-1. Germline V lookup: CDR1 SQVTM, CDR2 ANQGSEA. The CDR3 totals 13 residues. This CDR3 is CSVVGSSYNEQFF.

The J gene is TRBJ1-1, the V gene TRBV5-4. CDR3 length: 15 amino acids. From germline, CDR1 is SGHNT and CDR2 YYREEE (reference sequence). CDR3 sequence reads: CASSKDGGFYTEAFF.

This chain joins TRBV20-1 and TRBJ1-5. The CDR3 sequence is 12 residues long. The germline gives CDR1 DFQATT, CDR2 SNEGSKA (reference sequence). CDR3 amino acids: CSALQSNQPQHF.

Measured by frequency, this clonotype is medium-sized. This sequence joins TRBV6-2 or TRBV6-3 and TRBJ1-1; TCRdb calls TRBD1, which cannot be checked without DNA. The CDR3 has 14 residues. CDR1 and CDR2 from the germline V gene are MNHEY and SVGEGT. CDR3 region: CASIDLGHRTEAFF.

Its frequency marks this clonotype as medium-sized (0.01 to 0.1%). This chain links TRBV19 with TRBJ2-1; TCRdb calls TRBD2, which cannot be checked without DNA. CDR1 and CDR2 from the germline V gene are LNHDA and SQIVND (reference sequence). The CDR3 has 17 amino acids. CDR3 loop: CASSIVWLAESNNEQFF.

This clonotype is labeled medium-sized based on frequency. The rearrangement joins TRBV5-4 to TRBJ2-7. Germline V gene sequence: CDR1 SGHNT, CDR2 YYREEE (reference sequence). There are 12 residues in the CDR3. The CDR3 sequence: CASSWHSYEQYF.